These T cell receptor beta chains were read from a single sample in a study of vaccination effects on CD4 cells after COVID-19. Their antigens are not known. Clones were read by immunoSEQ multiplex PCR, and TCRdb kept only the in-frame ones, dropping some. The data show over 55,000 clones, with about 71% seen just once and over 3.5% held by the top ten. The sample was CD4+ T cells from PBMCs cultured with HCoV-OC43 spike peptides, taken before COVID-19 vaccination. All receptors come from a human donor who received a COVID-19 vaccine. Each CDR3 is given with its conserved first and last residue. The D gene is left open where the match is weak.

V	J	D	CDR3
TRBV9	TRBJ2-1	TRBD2	CASSAPRGVTNNEQFF
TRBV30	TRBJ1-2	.	CAWSRYYGYTF
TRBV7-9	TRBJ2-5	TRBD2	CASSYGMGGRETQYF
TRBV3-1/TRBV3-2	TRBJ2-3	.	CASSIQGNWADTQYF
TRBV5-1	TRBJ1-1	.	CASSLDGGGAFF
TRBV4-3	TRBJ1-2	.	CASSQDYYGYTF
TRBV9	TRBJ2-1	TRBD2	CASSPDTSGEGVF
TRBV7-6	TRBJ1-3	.	CASSLGKAILSGNTIYF
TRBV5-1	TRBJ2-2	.	CASSSTGNTGELFF
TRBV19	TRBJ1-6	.	CASSIAGISSPLHF
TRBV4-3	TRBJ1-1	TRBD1	CASSQPTGKAFF
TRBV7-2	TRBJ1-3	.	CASSLYRTALTHSGNTIYF
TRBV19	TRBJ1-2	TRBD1	CASSPGQGAKGYTF
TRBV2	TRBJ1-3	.	CASISLGDVSSGNTIYF
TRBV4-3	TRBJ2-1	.	CASSQEALQGPAPLNEQFF
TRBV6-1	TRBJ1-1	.	CASSEVKNTEAFF
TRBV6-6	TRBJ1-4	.	CASSLDWVEKLFF
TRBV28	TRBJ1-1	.	CASSSRLSEAFF
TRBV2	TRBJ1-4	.	CASSGNQKLFF
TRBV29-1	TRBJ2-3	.	CSFGGYEGDTQYF
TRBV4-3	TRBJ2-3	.	CASSQVSDGHTDTQYF
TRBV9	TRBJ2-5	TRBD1	CASSALGQGSLETQYF
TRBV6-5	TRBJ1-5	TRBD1	CAARQGEANQPQHF
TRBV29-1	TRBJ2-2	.	CSVEGGLGTGELFF
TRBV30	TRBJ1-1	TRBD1	CAWSRQGKMNTEAFF
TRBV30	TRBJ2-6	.	CAWSVPGSGANVLTF
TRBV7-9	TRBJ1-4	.	CASSLVRQAGGEKLFF
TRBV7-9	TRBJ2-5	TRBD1	CASSYDRGVRETQYF
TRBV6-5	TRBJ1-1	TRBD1	CASSYSQQGAPEAFF
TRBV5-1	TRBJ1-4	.	CASSLGQVNEKLFF
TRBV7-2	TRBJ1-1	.	CASSPRTDMNTEAFF
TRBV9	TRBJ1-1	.	CASSVAPSNTEAFF
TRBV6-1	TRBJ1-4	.	CASSEYMGRGGEKLFF
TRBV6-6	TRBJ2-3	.	CASSWTPSTDTQYF
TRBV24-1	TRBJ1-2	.	CATSDLASGYTF
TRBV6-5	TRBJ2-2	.	CASTGVSPTGELFF
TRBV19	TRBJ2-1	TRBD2	CASSGSGGMNEQFF
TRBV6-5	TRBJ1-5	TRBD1	CASWGQGVQPQHF
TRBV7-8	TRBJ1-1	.	CASSSRGGHENAEAFF
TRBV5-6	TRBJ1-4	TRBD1	CASSRGQGNEKLFF
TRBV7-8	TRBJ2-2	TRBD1	CASSRTGTGEMTGELFF
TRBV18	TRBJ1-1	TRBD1	CASSPQGANTEAFF
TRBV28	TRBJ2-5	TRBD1	CASIHGGDRGLETQYF
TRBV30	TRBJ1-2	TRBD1	CAWRAETGGAYGYTF
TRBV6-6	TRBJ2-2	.	CASSYRADTGELFF
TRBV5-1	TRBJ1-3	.	CASSLEGLRGSGNTIYF
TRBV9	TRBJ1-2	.	CASSVVGNEWGYTF
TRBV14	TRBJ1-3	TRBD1	CASSFGQAASGNTIYF
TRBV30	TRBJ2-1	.	CAWSSGFYNEQFF
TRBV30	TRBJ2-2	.	CAWSLRAGNTGELFF